Following are 5 T cell receptor beta chains from one sample sequenced in a study of blood T cell repertoires in COVID-19. TCRdb's table, derived via immunoSEQ multiplex PCR, lists solely in-frame clones and lacks some. The sample contains about 220,000 clones, approximately 81% of which appear only once. The source material was peripheral blood. The receptors originated from an elderly woman with acute or convalescent COVID-19.

The V and J genes are TRBV7-6 and TRBJ1-5; TRBD1 aligns across 9 bases. Germline trimming cut 4 bases from V and 1 base from J; bases unmatched to any gene: 2. The germline V gene has CDR1 SGHVS and CDR2 FNYEAQ. The CDR3 runs 15 residues. The CDR3 protein is CASSYGTGSNQPQHF. CDR3 coding DNA: TGTGCCAGCAGCTACGGGACAGGGAGCAATCAGCCCCAGCATTTT.

This sequence joins TRBV7-3 and TRBJ2-2; D is uncertain. V lost 5 bases and J lost 6, with 7 bases in between. This CDR3 region has 12 residues. CDR1 is SGHTA and CDR2 is FQGTGA in the germline V gene. The CDR3 DNA is TGTGCCAGCAGCCTAGTCCCCGGGGAGCTGTTTTTT. It translates to CASSLVPGELFF.

This clone was observed a single time. V is TRBV15 and J is TRBJ1-2; D is ambiguous. The CDR3 totals 14 residues. The V gene's germline CDR1 is LNHNV and CDR2 YYDKDF (reference sequence). V gave up 0 bases and J gave up 6 bases, with 11 bases separating them. CDR3 sequence: CATSRDYNRDGYTF. In DNA form, the CDR3 reads TGTGCCACCAGCAGAGATTATAATCGGGATGGCTACACCTTC.

V gene TRBV5-1 combines with J gene TRBJ2-2, with unresolved D. The germline V gene encodes CDR1 SGHRS and CDR2 YFSETQ. The CDR3 is made up of 14 amino acids. The V end lost 0 bases, the J end lost 6 bases, and 9 bases lay between the germline ends. The CDR3 DNA is TGCGCCAGCAGCTTGGCCCAAGCCCCCGGGGAGCTGTTTTTT. This encodes CASSLAQAPGELFF.

This chain uses TRBV19 with TRBJ1-1; D ambiguous. Trimming pared 3 bases from V and 3 bases from J, leaving 17 bases between. In germline, CDR1 is LNHDA, CDR2 SQIVND (reference sequence). CDR3 size: 16 residues. The CDR3, as DNA: TGTGCCAGTAGTATCCGACCTTCACACGGGGACACTGAAGCTTTCTTT. Protein: CASSIRPSHGDTEAFF.